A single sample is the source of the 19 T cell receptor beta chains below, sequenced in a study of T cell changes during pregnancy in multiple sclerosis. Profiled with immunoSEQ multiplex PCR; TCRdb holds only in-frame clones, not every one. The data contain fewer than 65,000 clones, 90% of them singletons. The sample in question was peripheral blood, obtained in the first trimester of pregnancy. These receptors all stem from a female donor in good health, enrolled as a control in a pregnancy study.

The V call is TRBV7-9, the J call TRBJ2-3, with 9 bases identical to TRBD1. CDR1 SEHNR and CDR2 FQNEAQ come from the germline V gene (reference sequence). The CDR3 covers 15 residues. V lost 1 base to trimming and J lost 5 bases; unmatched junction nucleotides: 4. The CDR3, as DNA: TGTGCCAGCAGCTTAGACAGGGGGCAGCTAGATACGCAGTATTTT. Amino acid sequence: CASSLDRGQLDTQYF.

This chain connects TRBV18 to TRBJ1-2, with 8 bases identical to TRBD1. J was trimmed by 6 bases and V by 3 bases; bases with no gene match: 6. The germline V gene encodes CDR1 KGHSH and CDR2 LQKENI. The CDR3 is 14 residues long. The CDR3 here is CASSPMDRDHGYTF. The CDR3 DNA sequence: TGTGCCAGCTCACCTATGGACAGGGACCATGGCTACACCTTC. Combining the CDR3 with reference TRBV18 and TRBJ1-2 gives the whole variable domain NAGVMQNPRHLVRRRGQEARLRCSPMKGHSHVYWYRQLPEEGLKFMVYLQKENIIDESGMPKERFSAEFPKEGPSILRIQQVVRGDSAAYFCASSPMDRDHGYTFGSGTRLTVV.

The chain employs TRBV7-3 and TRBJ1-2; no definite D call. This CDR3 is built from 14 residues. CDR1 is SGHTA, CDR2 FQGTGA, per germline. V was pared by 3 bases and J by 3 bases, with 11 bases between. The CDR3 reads CASSLRPRDYGYTF. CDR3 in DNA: TGTGCCAGCAGCTTGCGGCCCCGAGACTATGGCTACACCTTC.

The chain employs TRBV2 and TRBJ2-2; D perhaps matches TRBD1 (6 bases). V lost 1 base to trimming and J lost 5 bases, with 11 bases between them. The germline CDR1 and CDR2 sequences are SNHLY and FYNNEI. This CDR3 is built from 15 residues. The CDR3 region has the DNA TGTGCCAGCAGTGAAGAAAACAGGGTTACCGGGGAGCTGTTTTTT. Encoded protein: CASSEENRVTGELFF.

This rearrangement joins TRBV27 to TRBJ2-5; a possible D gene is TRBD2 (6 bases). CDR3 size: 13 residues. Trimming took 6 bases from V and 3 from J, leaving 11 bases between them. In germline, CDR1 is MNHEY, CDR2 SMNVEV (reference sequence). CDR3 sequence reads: CASRGTGEETQYF. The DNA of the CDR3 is TGTGCCAGCAGGGGGACGGGGGAAGAGACCCAGTACTTC.

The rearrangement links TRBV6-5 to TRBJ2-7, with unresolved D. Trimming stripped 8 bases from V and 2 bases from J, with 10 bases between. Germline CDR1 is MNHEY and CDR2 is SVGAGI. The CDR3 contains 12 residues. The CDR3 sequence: CASFTDPYEQYF. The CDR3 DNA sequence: TGTGCCAGCTTTACAGATCCCTACGAGCAGTACTTC.

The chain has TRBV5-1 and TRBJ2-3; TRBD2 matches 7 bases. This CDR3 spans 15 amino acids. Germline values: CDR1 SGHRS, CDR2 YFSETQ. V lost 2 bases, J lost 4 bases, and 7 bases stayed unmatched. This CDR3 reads CASSLRGRAPDTQYF. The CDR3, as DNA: TGCGCCAGCAGCTTACGGGGGAGGGCCCCAGATACGCAGTATTTT.

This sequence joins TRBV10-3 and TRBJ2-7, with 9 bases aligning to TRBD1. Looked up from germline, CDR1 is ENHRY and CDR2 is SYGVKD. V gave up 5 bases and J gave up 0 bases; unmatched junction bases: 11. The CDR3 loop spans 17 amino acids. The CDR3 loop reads CAISPADGQGISYEQYF. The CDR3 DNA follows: TGTGCCATCAGTCCAGCAGATGGACAGGGGATCTCCTACGAGCAGTACTTC.

CDR3 protein: CASQSDSYEQYF. In DNA form, the CDR3 reads TGTGCCAGCCAGTCTGATTCCTACGAGCAGTACTTC. This chain uses TRBV11-2 with TRBJ2-7; no firm D call. V was clipped by 8 bases and J by 1 base, with 9 bases between them. The germline CDR1 and CDR2 sequences are SGHAT and FQNNGV. The CDR3 is 12 residues long. Together with reference TRBV11-2 and TRBJ2-7, the CDR3 gives the full variable domain: EAGVAQSPRYKIIEKRQSVAFWCNPISGHATLYWYQQILGQGPKLLIQFQNNGVVDDSQLPKDRFSAERLKGVDSTLKIQPAKLEDSAVYLCASQSDSYEQYFGPGTRLTVT.

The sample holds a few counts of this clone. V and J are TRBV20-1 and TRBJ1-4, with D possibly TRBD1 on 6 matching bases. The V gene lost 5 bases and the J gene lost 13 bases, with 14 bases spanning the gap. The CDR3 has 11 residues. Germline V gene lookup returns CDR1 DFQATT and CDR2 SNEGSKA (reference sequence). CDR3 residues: CSASLQGRLFF. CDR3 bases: TGCAGTGCTTCTTTACAGGGAAGACTGTTTTTT.

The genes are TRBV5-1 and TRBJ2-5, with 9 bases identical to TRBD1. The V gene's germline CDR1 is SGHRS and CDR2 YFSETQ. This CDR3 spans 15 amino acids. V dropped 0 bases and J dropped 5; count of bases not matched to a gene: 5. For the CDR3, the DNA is TGCGCCAGCAGCTTGGAGGGACAGGGAAGGGAGACCCAGTACTTC. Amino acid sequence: CASSLEGQGRETQYF. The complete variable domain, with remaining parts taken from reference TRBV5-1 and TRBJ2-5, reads KAGVTQTPRYLIKTRGQQVTLSCSPISGHRSVSWYQQTPGQGLQFLFEYFSETQRNKGNFPGRFSGRQFSNSRSEMNVSTLELGDSALYLCASSLEGQGRETQYFGPGTRLLVL.

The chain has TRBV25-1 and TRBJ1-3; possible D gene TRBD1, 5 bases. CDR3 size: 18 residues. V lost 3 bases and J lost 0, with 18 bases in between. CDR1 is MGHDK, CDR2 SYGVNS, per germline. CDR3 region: CASSDKGKGSFSGNTIYF. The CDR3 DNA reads TGTGCCAGCAGTGATAAGGGGAAGGGGTCATTCTCTGGAAACACCATATATTTT.

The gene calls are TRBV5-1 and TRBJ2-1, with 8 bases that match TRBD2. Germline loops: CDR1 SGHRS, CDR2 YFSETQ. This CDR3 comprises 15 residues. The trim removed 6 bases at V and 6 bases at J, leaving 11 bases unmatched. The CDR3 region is CASKVKIAGTNEQFF. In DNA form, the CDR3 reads TGCGCCAGCAAGGTCAAAATAGCGGGAACCAATGAGCAGTTCTTC.

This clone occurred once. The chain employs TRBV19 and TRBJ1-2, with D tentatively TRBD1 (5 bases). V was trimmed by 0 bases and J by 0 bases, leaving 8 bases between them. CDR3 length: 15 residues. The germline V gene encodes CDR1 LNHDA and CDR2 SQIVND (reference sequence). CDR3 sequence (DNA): TGTGCCAGTAGTATAGAACACAGGACTAACTATGGCTACACCTTC. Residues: CASSIEHRTNYGYTF.

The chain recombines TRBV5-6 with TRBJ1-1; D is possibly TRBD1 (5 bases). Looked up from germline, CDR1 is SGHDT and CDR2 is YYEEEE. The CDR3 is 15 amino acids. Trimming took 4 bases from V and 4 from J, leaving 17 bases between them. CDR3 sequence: CASSIRVTRATEAFF. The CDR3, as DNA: TGTGCCAGCAGCATCAGGGTCACACGGGCCACTGAAGCTTTCTTT.

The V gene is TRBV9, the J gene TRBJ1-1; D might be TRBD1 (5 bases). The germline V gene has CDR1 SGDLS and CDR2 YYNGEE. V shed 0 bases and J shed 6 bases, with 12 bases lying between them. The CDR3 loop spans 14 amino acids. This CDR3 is CASSVVAGTAEAFF. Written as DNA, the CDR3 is TGTGCCAGCAGCGTAGTAGCGGGGACTGCTGAAGCTTTCTTT.

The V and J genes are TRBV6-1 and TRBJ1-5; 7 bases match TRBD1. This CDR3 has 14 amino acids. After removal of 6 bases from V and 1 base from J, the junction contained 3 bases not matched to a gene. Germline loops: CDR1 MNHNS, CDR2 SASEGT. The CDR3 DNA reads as TGTGCCAGCAGCTACAGGGGAAGCAATCAGCCCCAGCATTTT. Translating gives CASSYRGSNQPQHF.

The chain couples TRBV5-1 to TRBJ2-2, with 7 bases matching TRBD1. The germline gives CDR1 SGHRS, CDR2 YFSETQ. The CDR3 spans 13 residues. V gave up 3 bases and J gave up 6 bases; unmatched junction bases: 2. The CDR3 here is CASSSRGPGELFF. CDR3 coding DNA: TGCGCCAGCAGCTCGAGGGGGCCCGGGGAGCTGTTTTTT.

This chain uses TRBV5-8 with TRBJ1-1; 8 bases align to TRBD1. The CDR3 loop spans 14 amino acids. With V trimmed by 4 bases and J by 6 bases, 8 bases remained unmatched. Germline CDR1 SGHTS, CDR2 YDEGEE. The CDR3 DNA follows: TGTGCCAGCAGCCCCGACAGGGGATGGTCTGAAGCTTTCTTT. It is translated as CASSPDRGWSEAFF.